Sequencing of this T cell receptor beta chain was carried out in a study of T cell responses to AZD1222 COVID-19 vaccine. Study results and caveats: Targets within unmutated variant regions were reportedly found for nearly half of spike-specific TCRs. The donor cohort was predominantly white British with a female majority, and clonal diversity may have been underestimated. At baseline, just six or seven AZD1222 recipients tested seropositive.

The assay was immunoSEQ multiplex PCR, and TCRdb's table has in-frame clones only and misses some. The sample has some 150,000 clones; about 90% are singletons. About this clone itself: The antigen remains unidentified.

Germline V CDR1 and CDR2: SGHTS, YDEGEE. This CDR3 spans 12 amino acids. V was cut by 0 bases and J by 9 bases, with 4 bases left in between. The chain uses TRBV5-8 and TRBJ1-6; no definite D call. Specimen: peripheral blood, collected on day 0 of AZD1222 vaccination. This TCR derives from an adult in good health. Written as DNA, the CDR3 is TGTGCCAGCAGCTTGGAGGCTTCACCCCTCCACTTT. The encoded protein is CASSLEASPLHF.